The 23 T cell receptor beta chains below come from one sample, sequenced in a study of beta chain features in type 1 diabetes. General study findings and limits: Among all four CD4+ subsets, Type 1 diabetes patients had TCRB CDR3s that were moderately but significantly shorter.

The authors reverse transcribed all of the isolated RNA, so sequencing captured expressed TCRB transcripts. Sequenced by immunoSEQ multiplex PCR; TCRdb stores in-frame clones only, minus some. The sample has around 600,000 clones, under 15% seen once. No antigen has been identified for these receptors. Material: naive CD4+ T cells from blood. The receptors here all came from a man in his thirties or forties with type 1 diabetes.

A single count supports this clone. V is TRBV9 and J is TRBJ1-4; D unclear. CDR3 size: 13 residues. Trimming stripped 3 bases from V and 5 bases from J, with 8 bases between. The germline V gene encodes CDR1 SGDLS and CDR2 YYNGEE. The CDR3 sequence: CASSGGRNEKLFF. The CDR3 nucleotides read TGTGCCAGCAGCGGAGGACGGAATGAAAAACTGTTTTTT.

This clone was found a few times. J is TRBJ2-6 and V is TRBV9; no clear D. Germline CDR1 and CDR2: SGDLS and YYNGEE. This CDR3 comprises 16 residues. Trimming stripped 4 bases from V and 0 bases from J, with 11 bases between. The CDR3 region is CASSPHSPSGANVLTF. The CDR3 DNA reads TGTGCCAGCAGCCCTCACAGTCCCTCTGGGGCCAACGTCCTGACTTTC.

This clone has just a few counts. V gene TRBV7-2 combines with J gene TRBJ1-2, with a possible D match to TRBD1 (6 bases). V gave up 5 bases and J gave up 8 bases, with 12 bases separating them. The V gene's germline CDR1 is SGHTA and CDR2 FQGNSA. The length of the CDR3 is 12 residues. The CDR3 reads CASSLPGDGYTF. The DNA for the CDR3 is TGTGCCAGCAGCCTCCCAGGGGACGGCTACACCTTC.

The J gene is TRBJ1-5, the V gene TRBV19; 7 positions match TRBD1. After removal of 5 bases from V and 4 bases from J, the junction contained 5 bases not matched to a gene. CDR1 is LNHDA and CDR2 is SQIVND in the germline V gene (reference sequence). The CDR3 has 14 residues. Written as DNA, the CDR3 is TGTGCCAGTAGTCAAACCAGGGGGAATCAGCCCCAGCATTTT. This translates into CASSQTRGNQPQHF.

This clone was counted between two and nine times. The chain uses TRBV4-2 and TRBJ1-2; maybe TRBD1 (6 bases). Germline CDR1 is LGHNA and CDR2 is YNFKEQ. This CDR3 contains 16 residues. V lost 1 base to trimming and J lost 3 bases, with 15 bases between them. The CDR3 loop is CASSQGGGGLDYGYTF. CDR3 DNA sequence: TGTGCCAGCAGCCAAGGAGGAGGGGGGCTCGACTATGGCTACACCTTC.

The chain combines TRBV4-2 with TRBJ2-7; TRBD2 aligns across 8 bases. CDR1 LGHNA and CDR2 YNFKEQ come from the germline V gene. This CDR3 spans 16 amino acids. After removal of 1 base from V and 0 bases from J, the junction contained 5 bases not matched to a gene. CDR3 in amino acids: CASSQVSGGISYEQYF. The CDR3 nucleotides are TGTGCCAGCAGCCAAGTAAGCGGGGGCATCTCCTACGAGCAGTACTTC.

The V gene is TRBV6-6, the J gene TRBJ1-6; no reliable D call. Deletions cut 6 bases from V and 7 bases from J, with 10 bases between. This CDR3 contains 13 residues. CDR1 and CDR2 from the germline V gene are MNHNY and SVGAGI (reference sequence). CDR3 protein: CASSSRVNSPLHF. The CDR3 DNA follows: TGTGCCAGCAGCTCCCGGGTAAATTCACCCCTCCACTTT.

This clone has a handful of counts. This chain links TRBV6-5 with TRBJ1-2; D not certain. Germline CDR1 is MNHEY and CDR2 is SVGAGI. Trimming removed 8 bases at V and 2 bases at J, with 12 bases between. The CDR3 runs 13 residues. CDR3 coding DNA: TGTGCCAGCCAGTTCGGGCTAAACTATGGCTACACCTTC. Translation: CASQFGLNYGYTF.

The CDR3 nucleotides read TGTGCCAGCAGCCCACTGGCCGGGGGGGCCTCATATACGCAGTATTTT. The encoded protein is CASSPLAGGASYTQYF. The V gene is TRBV9, the J gene TRBJ2-3; 8 bases are shared with TRBD2. The CDR3 totals 16 residues. Losses at the gene ends were 4 bases for V and 7 bases for J; bases not matched to a gene: 14. Germline CDR1 and CDR2: SGDLS and YYNGEE. Full variable domain (outside the CDR3, taken from reference TRBV9 and TRBJ2-3): DSGVTQTPKHLITATGQRVTLRCSPRSGDLSVYWYQQSLDQGLQFLIQYYNGEERAKGNILERFSAQQFPDLHSELNLSSLELGDSALYFCASSPLAGGASYTQYFGPGTRLTVL.

This clone was observed a handful of times. V usage is TRBV4-3 and J usage is TRBJ2-6; D is unclear. The germline gives CDR1 LGHNA, CDR2 YSLEER. The CDR3 has 14 amino acids. V lost 4 bases and J lost 0, with 4 bases in between. The CDR3 nucleotides read TGCGCCAGCAGCCCAAGCTCTGGGGCCAACGTCCTGACTTTC. Protein product: CASSPSSGANVLTF.

The V and J genes are TRBV7-2 and TRBJ1-6; D may be TRBD1 (6 bases). This CDR3 is built from 14 residues. Germline V gene sequence: CDR1 SGHTA, CDR2 FQGNSA. The V end was cut by 2 bases, the J end by 7 bases, with 9 bases between. The CDR3 region is CASSLRTANSPLHF. In nucleotides, the CDR3 is TGTGCCAGCAGCTTACGGACAGCCAATTCACCCCTCCACTTT.

The sample holds a few counts of this clone. The rearrangement joins TRBV19 to TRBJ2-5, with 7 bases aligning to TRBD1. Germline loops: CDR1 LNHDA, CDR2 SQIVND (reference sequence). With 3 bases clipped from V and 9 bases from J, the junction kept 13 bases outside the gene matches. This CDR3 is built from 15 residues. This CDR3 is CASSMGTVLQGAQYF. The CDR3 coding sequence is TGTGCCAGTAGTATGGGGACAGTTCTCCAAGGAGCCCAGTACTTC.

The chain employs TRBV9 and TRBJ2-3; no definite D call. With 4 bases removed from V and 2 bases from J, the gap between germline ends came to 14 bases. This CDR3 has 15 residues. Germline lookup yields CDR1 SGDLS and CDR2 YYNGEE. The CDR3 sequence: CASSLTSGSTDTQYF. CDR3 nucleotide sequence: TGTGCCAGCAGCCTAACGTCGGGCTCCACAGATACGCAGTATTTT.

This clone was detected a few times. The chain links TRBV7-9 to TRBJ2-3, with D maybe TRBD1 (5 bases). The CDR3 length is 14 residues. The germline V gene has CDR1 SEHNR and CDR2 FQNEAQ (reference sequence). V was cut by 4 bases and J by 4 bases, with 12 bases left in between. CDR3 protein: CASSWTIRADTQYF. As DNA, the CDR3 is TGTGCCAGCAGCTGGACGATCAGGGCAGATACGCAGTATTTT.

The chain has TRBV4-3 and TRBJ2-1; D unresolved. Trimming left V 3 bases short and J 8 bases short, with 17 bases between. The V gene's germline CDR1 is LGHNA and CDR2 YSLEER. The CDR3 is made up of 15 amino acids. CDR3 sequence (DNA): TGCGCCAGCAGCCACGCCGACCCCCACGGCGATGAGCAGTTCTTC. It is translated as CASSHADPHGDEQFF.

The chain recombines TRBV6-6 with TRBJ2-1; D gene uncertain. The germline V gene has CDR1 MNHNY and CDR2 SVGAGI (reference sequence). Trimming removed 6 bases from V and 7 bases from J, with 7 bases in between. This CDR3 is 11 amino acids long. Here the CDR3 reads CASRVENEQFF. CDR3 coding DNA: TGTGCCAGCAGAGTTGAGAATGAGCAGTTCTTC.

The table lists this clone with a few counts. This sequence joins TRBV15 and TRBJ2-1; D might be TRBD2 (6 bases). V was clipped by 1 base and J by 1 base, with 8 bases between them. CDR3 length: 15 residues. Germline assignment: CDR1 LNHNV and CDR2 YYDKDF (reference sequence). The CDR3 region is CATSRGGLSYNEQFF. DNA for the CDR3: TGTGCCACCAGCAGAGGAGGACTATCCTACAATGAGCAGTTCTTC.

The table lists this clone with a few counts. The V and J genes are TRBV9 and TRBJ1-6; D not resolved. V gave up 0 bases and J gave up 3 bases, with 4 bases separating them. There are 14 residues in the CDR3. Germline V gene data show CDR1 as SGDLS and CDR2 as YYNGEE. The CDR3 is CASSVGNYNSPLHF. CDR3 in DNA: TGTGCCAGCAGCGTAGGGAACTATAATTCACCCCTCCACTTT.

This clone was counted a few times. The identical CDR3 is also encoded by other nucleotide sequences in the sample. The chain uses TRBV5-1 and TRBJ2-5; maybe TRBD1 (5 bases). CDR3 length equals 14 residues. Germline V CDR1 and CDR2: SGHRS, YFSETQ. Trimming removed 2 bases from V and 2 bases from J, with 10 bases in between. DNA of the CDR3: TGCGCCAGCAGCTTTCAGGGAAATCAAGAGACCCAGTACTTC. It specifies CASSFQGNQETQYF.

The chain is built from TRBV19 and TRBJ1-3; D is unclear. The V gene's germline CDR1 is LNHDA and CDR2 SQIVND (reference sequence). This CDR3 is 14 amino acids long. The V and J ends lost 8 bases and 0 bases respectively, with 11 bases between them. The CDR3 nucleotides are TGTGCCAGTGTTCGGGCCAGCTCTGGAAACACCATATATTTT. As protein: CASVRASSGNTIYF.

This chain connects TRBV30 to TRBJ1-2, with a possible D match to TRBD1 (5 bases). The CDR3 consists of 15 residues. Trimming stripped 6 bases from V and 3 bases from J, with 20 bases between. The germline V gene has CDR1 GTSNPN and CDR2 SVGIG (reference sequence). The CDR3 loop is CACLRGGITHYGYTF. CDR3 nucleotide sequence: TGTGCCTGCTTGAGGGGAGGGATCACTCACTATGGCTACACCTTC.

The V call is TRBV5-4, the J call TRBJ2-2; TRBD1 aligns across 10 bases. V shed 3 bases, J shed 5 bases, and the junction held 7 bases outside the gene matches. Per the germline V gene, CDR1 is SGHNT and CDR2 is YYREEE (reference sequence). The CDR3 runs to 16 residues. The CDR3 bases are TGTGCCAGCAGCTCCATGACAGGGGGCCATACCGGGGAGCTGTTTTTT. It translates to CASSSMTGGHTGELFF.

This clone turned up a few times. J is TRBJ1-5 and V is TRBV9; no firm D call. V gave up 5 bases and J gave up 1 base, with 22 bases separating them. The CDR3 is made up of 18 amino acids. Germline lookup yields CDR1 SGDLS and CDR2 YYNGEE. The CDR3 sequence is CASRSAPRREGSNQPQHF. Written as DNA, the CDR3 is TGTGCCAGCAGGTCGGCCCCTAGGAGGGAAGGAAGCAATCAGCCCCAGCATTTT.